The 26 T cell receptor beta chains listed next were all sequenced from one sample in a study of T-cell memory formation after mild COVID-19. TCRdb re-derived calls from the 5' RACE reads in MiXCR, one entry per CDR3 protein. The profile shows about 290,000 distinct CDR3 sequences, about 15% of them singletons. Sequencing used PBMCs or a T cell subset sorted from them (not recorded which). The receptors come from a man younger than 35 who had mild COVID-19 (a few samples of this study predate the infection). Cell type and time point are not known.

The chain combines TRBV9 with TRBJ2-2, with 8 bases fitting TRBD2. J gave up 4 bases and V 6 bases, and 5 bases lay outside the gene matches. The CDR3 is 14 residues long. Per germline, CDR1 SGDLS and CDR2 YYNGEE. The CDR3 DNA reads as TGTGCCAGCATGCCGGGGGGGCCCACCGGGGAGCTGTTTTTT. Its protein product is CASMPGGPTGELFF. Based on the CDR3 plus reference TRBV9 and TRBJ2-2, the full variable domain is DSGVTQTPKHLITATGQRVTLRCSPRSGDLSVYWYQQSLDQGLQFLIQYYNGEERAKGNILERFSAQQFPDLHSELNLSSLELGDSALYFCASMPGGPTGELFFGEGSRLTVL.

V usage is TRBV7-2 and J usage is TRBJ1-2; 9 nucleotides match TRBD1. The CDR3 has 15 amino acids. J gave up 4 bases and V 5 bases, and 8 bases lay outside the gene matches. Germline V gene sequence: CDR1 SGHTA, CDR2 FQGNSA. CDR3 sequence reads: CASSESGTGFYGYTF. The CDR3 bases are TGTGCCAGCAGCGAGTCCGGGACAGGGTTCTATGGCTACACCTTC.

The J gene is TRBJ1-2, the V gene TRBV7-2, with D uncertain. CDR1 is SGHTA, CDR2 FQGNSA, per germline. The CDR3 is 15 amino acids. V was cut by 1 base and J by 8 bases, with 17 bases left in between. CDR3 nucleotide sequence: TGTGCCAGCAGCTTAGGAGGGTTCCCATCGTGGGGCTACACCTTC. Its protein is CASSLGGFPSWGYTF.

V usage is TRBV5-6 and J usage is TRBJ2-7, with 7 bases lining up with TRBD2. Looked up from germline, CDR1 is SGHDT and CDR2 is YYEEEE. V lost 3 bases to trimming and J lost 3 bases; unmatched junction nucleotides: 9. The CDR3 loop spans 15 amino acids. CDR3 loop: CASSWFAGGGYEQYV. In nucleotides, the CDR3 is TGTGCCAGCAGCTGGTTTGCTGGCGGGGGCTACGAGCAGTACGTC.

The rearrangement uses TRBV12-3 or TRBV12-4 and TRBJ1-1; weak D call: TRBD1 (5 bases). CDR3 length: 14 amino acids. With 6 bases removed from V and 9 bases from J, the gap between germline ends came to 20 bases. The CDR3 nucleotides are TGTGCCAGCAGCCCCCCCGGGGGGGGACGACAAGCTTTCTTT. This encodes CASSPPGGGRQAFF.

The J gene is TRBJ2-7, the V gene TRBV5-5; D remains unclear. This CDR3 is built from 13 residues. V shed 1 base and J shed 3 bases, with 8 bases lying between them. Germline values: CDR1 SGHKS, CDR2 YYEKEE (reference sequence). The CDR3 reads CASSLRANYEQYV. The CDR3, as DNA: TGTGCCAGCAGCTTGCGGGCGAACTACGAGCAGTACGTC.

This clonotype was recorded many times. The chain links TRBV4-3 to TRBJ2-3, with unresolved D. The CDR3 covers 16 residues. The germline gives CDR1 LGHNA, CDR2 YSLEER. The V and J ends lost 1 base and 1 base respectively, with 12 bases between them. The CDR3: CASSQVLLEGTDTQYF. CDR3 DNA: TGCGCCAGCAGCCAAGTGCTCCTAGAGGGCACAGATACGCAGTATTTT.

This clonotype was recorded a few times. This rearrangement joins TRBV29-1 to TRBJ1-2; no clear D gene. V was shortened by 6 bases and J by 8 bases, with 16 bases between the two germline ends. Germline V gene sequence: CDR1 SQVTM, CDR2 ANQGSEA. The CDR3 runs to 12 residues. CDR3 sequence (DNA): TGCAGCGTACGGGGTTCTAATCAAGGCTACACCTTC. Translated, it gives CSVRGSNQGYTF. Full variable domain (missing parts from reference TRBV29-1 and TRBJ1-2): SAVISQKPSRDICQRGTSLTIQCQVDSQVTMMFWYRQQPGQSLTLIATANQGSEATYESGFVIDKFPISRPNLTFSTLTVSNMSPEDSSIYLCSVRGSNQGYTFGSGTRLTVV.

This clonotype came up many times. The V call is TRBV7-2, the J call TRBJ2-1; TRBD1 agrees at 9 bases. The CDR3 covers 15 residues. The V gene end was trimmed by 5 bases and the J gene end by 3 bases; junction bases not matched to a gene: 5. Per the germline V gene, CDR1 is SGHTA and CDR2 is FQGNSA. Written as DNA, the CDR3 is TGTGCCAGCAGCACGGGACAGGGTAACTACAATGAGCAGTTCTTC. Amino acids: CASSTGQGNYNEQFF.

J is TRBJ1-5 and V is TRBV6-2 or TRBV6-3; 9 nucleotides line up with TRBD1. The CDR3 contains 13 residues. V lost 7 bases and J lost 7; bases outside the gene matches: 5. The V gene's germline CDR1 is MNHEY and CDR2 SVGEGT. CDR3 nucleotides: TGTGCCAGCAAAACAGGGGGCAGGCAGCCCCAGCATTTT. It codes for CASKTGGRQPQHF.

This clonotype was counted a few times. The chain carries TRBV7-2 and TRBJ2-5; 11 nucleotides line up with TRBD2. In germline, CDR1 is SGHTA, CDR2 FQGNSA. With 3 bases clipped from V and 7 bases from J, the junction kept 7 bases outside the gene matches. The CDR3 loop spans 15 amino acids. As DNA, the CDR3 is TGTGCCAGCAGCTTGAGACTAGCGGGGTCCGGGACCCAGTACTTC. This sequence encodes CASSLRLAGSGTQYF. The variable domain in full, with the rest retrieved from reference TRBV7-2 and TRBJ2-5, is GAGVSQSPSNKVTEKGKDVELRCDPISGHTALYWYRQSLGQGLEFLIYFQGNSAPDKSGLPSDRFSAERTGGSVSTLTIQRTQQEDSAVYLCASSLRLAGSGTQYFGPGTRLLVL.

The chain carries TRBV24-1 and TRBJ1-5, with 10 bases aligning to TRBD1. Germline V gives CDR1 KGHDR, CDR2 SFDVKD. The junction had 7 bases not matched to a gene; V was cut back by 3 bases and J by 9 bases. The CDR3 is 15 residues long. DNA of the CDR3: TGTGCCACCAGTGATACGGGACAGGGGTGGGGGCCCCAGCATTTT. It codes for CATSDTGQGWGPQHF.

This clonotype has just a few counts. The chain recombines TRBV11-2 with TRBJ2-3; possibly TRBD1 for D (5 bases). The germline V and J ends were trimmed by 5 bases and 3 bases, with 12 bases remaining between them. The CDR3 length is 14 residues. CDR1 is SGHAT, CDR2 FQNNGV, per germline. The CDR3 nucleotides are TGTGCCAGCAGCCAGGGTATGGGTACAGATACGCAGTATTTT. Translation: CASSQGMGTDTQYF.

The chain joins TRBV2 to TRBJ2-3; the D gene is possibly TRBD2 (5 bases). CDR1 and CDR2 from the germline V gene are SNHLY and FYNNEI. Trimming pared 7 bases from V and 0 bases from J, leaving 14 bases between. This CDR3 contains 15 residues. This CDR3 is CASIGKGGSTDTQYF. In DNA form, the CDR3 reads TGTGCCAGCATTGGAAAGGGCGGGAGCACAGATACGCAGTATTTT.

This clonotype was picked up a small number of times. This chain links TRBV6-2 or TRBV6-3 with TRBJ2-5; D ambiguous. V was pared by 6 bases and J by 0 bases, with 20 bases between. Germline V gene lookup returns CDR1 MNHEY and CDR2 SVGEGT. The CDR3 totals 17 residues. DNA for the CDR3: TGTGCCAGCAGCGACGACCCGACCATGATGTACCAAGAGACCCAGTACTTC. As protein: CASSDDPTMMYQETQYF.

There are a few counts of this clonotype. J is TRBJ2-2 and V is TRBV12-3 or TRBV12-4; a weak D match, TRBD2 (5 bases). This CDR3 is 13 amino acids long. V lost 7 bases and J 5 bases, leaving 11 bases between the germline ends. In DNA, the CDR3 is TGTGCCAGCATTTCAGAGGGAACCGGGGAGCTGTTTTTT. Its protein is CASISEGTGELFF.

The chain employs TRBV11-2 and TRBJ1-1; D gene uncertain. The CDR3 extends over 17 amino acids. The germline V and J ends were trimmed by 5 bases and 2 bases, with 21 bases remaining between them. The germline V gene has CDR1 SGHAT and CDR2 FQNNGV. CDR3 in DNA: TGTGCCAGCAGCCACGGGATGGGGTTGGGGTTTAACACTGAAGCTTTCTTT. Protein sequence: CASSHGMGLGFNTEAFF. Full variable domain (rest looked up from reference TRBV11-2 and TRBJ1-1): EAGVAQSPRYKIIEKRQSVAFWCNPISGHATLYWYQQILGQGPKLLIQFQNNGVVDDSQLPKDRFSAERLKGVDSTLKIQPAKLEDSAVYLCASSHGMGLGFNTEAFFGQGTRLTVV.

This clonotype was seen repeatedly, ten times or more. The J gene is TRBJ1-1, the V gene TRBV29-1; D not certain. V lost 2 bases to trimming and J lost 1 base, with 11 bases between them. In germline, CDR1 is SQVTM, CDR2 ANQGSEA. The CDR3 loop spans 14 amino acids. CDR3 in amino acids: CSVETDFPNTEAFF. CDR3 sequence (DNA): TGCAGCGTTGAAACGGACTTTCCGAACACTGAAGCTTTCTTT.

This clonotype turned up a few times. The V call is TRBV27, the J call TRBJ1-5; 8 positions match TRBD1. The junction had 6 bases not matched to a gene; V was cut back by 7 bases and J by 4 bases. Germline CDR1 MNHEY, CDR2 SMNVEV (reference sequence). The CDR3 sequence is 14 residues long. The CDR3 loop reads CASTRTGGNQPQHF. DNA of the CDR3: TGTGCCAGCACACGAACAGGGGGGAATCAGCCCCAGCATTTT.

This clonotype was observed a handful of times. The chain has TRBV19 and TRBJ1-5; D gene uncertain. CDR3 size: 15 residues. Germline values: CDR1 LNHDA, CDR2 SQIVND (reference sequence). Trimming took off 2 bases at V and 0 bases at J, with 8 bases between the two ends. For the CDR3, the DNA is TGTGCCAGTAGTATAACAGCGCATAGCAATCAGCCCCAGCATTTT. It is translated as CASSITAHSNQPQHF.

This clonotype appeared a few times. This sequence joins TRBV11-1 and TRBJ2-5; tentatively, D is TRBD2 (6 bases). Trimming took off 5 bases at V and 6 bases at J, with 16 bases between the two ends. CDR1 and CDR2 (germline): SGHAT, FQDESV (reference sequence). The CDR3 consists of 14 residues. Here the CDR3 reads CASSMGLLTQTQYF. For the CDR3, the DNA is TGTGCCAGCAGCATGGGACTGCTTACACAGACCCAGTACTTC.

The chain's CDR3 is CASSPGRKQFF. CDR3 DNA: TGTGCCAGCTCACCGGGGAGAAAGCAGTTCTTC. V and J are TRBV28 and TRBJ2-1; a weak D match, TRBD2 (5 bases). Germline V gene lookup returns CDR1 MDHEN and CDR2 SYDVKM. The CDR3 runs to 11 residues. Trimming stripped 8 bases from V and 11 bases from J, with 13 bases between.

A few counts support this clonotype. The chain joins TRBV7-2 to TRBJ2-7; D may be TRBD1 (6 bases). Per germline, CDR1 SGHTA and CDR2 FQGNSA. CDR3 size: 15 residues. Trimming left V 1 base short and J 0 bases short, with 10 bases between. The DNA of the CDR3 is TGTGCCAGCAGCTTAGAATGGGACACCTCCTACGAGCAGTACTTC. It yields the protein CASSLEWDTSYEQYF.

The chain has TRBV18 and TRBJ1-2; TRBD1 is a possible D gene (5 bases). Germline CDR1 and CDR2: KGHSH and LQKENI. Trimming shortened V by 6 bases and J by 3 bases, and 23 bases separated the two germline ends. The CDR3 is 17 amino acids. DNA of the CDR3: TGTGCCAGCTCGACAGATTCATTAGGGAGATCGGACTATGGCTACACCTTC. This encodes CASSTDSLGRSDYGYTF.

This clonotype was observed a few times. The chain joins TRBV30 to TRBJ2-3; tentative D call: TRBD2 (5 bases). The CDR3 length is 13 residues. V dropped 1 base and J dropped 5 bases, with 10 bases sitting between them. Germline V CDR1 and CDR2: GTSNPN, SVGIG (reference sequence). Here the CDR3 reads CAWSGGLEDTQYF. For the CDR3, the DNA is TGTGCCTGGAGTGGCGGGCTAGAAGATACGCAGTATTTT. The full variable domain, with the rest looked up from reference TRBV30 and TRBJ2-3, is SQTIHQWPATLVQPVGSPLSLECTVEGTSNPNLYWYRQAAGRGLQLLFYSVGIGQISSEVPQNLSASRPQDRQFILSSKKLLLSDSGFYLCAWSGGLEDTQYFGPGTRLTVL.

The genes are TRBV4-1 and TRBJ2-3, with D perhaps matching TRBD2 (6 bases). Germline V gene data show CDR1 as MGHRA and CDR2 as YSYEKL. The CDR3 extends over 15 amino acids. V was shortened by 4 bases and J by 0 bases, with 11 bases between the two germline ends. CDR3 in amino acids: CASSRAGTSTDTQYF. The CDR3 bases are TGCGCCAGCAGCCGCGCGGGGACTAGCACAGATACGCAGTATTTT.